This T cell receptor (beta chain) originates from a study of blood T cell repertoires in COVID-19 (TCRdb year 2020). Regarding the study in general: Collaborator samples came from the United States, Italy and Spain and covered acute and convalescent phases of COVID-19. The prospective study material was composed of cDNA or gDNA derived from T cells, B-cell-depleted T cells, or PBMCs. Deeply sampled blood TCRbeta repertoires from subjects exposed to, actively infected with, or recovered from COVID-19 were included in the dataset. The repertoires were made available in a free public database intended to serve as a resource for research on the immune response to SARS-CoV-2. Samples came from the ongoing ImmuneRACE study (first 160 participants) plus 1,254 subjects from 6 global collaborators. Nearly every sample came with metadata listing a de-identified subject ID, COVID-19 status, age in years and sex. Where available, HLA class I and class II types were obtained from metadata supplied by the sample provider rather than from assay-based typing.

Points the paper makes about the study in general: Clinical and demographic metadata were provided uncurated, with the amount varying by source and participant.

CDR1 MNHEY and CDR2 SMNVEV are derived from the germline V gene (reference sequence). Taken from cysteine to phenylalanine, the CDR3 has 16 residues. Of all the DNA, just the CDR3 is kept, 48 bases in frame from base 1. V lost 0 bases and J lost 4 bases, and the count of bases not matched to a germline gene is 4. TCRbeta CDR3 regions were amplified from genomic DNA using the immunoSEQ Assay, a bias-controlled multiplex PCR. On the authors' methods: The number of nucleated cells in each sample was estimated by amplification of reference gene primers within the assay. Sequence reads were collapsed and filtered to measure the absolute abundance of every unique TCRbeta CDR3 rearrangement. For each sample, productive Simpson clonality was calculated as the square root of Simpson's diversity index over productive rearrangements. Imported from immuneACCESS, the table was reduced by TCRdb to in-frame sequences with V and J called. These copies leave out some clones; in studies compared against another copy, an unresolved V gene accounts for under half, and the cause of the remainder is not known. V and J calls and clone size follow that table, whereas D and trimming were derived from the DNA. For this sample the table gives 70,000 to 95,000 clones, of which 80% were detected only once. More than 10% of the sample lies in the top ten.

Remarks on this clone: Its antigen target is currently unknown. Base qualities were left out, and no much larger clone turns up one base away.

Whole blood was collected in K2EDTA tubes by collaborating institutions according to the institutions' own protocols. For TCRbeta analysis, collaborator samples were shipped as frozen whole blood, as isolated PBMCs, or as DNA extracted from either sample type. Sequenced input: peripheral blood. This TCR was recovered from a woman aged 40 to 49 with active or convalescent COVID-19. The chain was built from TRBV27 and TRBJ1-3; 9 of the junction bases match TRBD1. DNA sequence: TGTGCCAGCAGTTTATCGGGGACAGGGTTCGGAAACACCATATATTTT. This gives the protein CASSLSGTGFGNTIYF.